This TCR beta chain was captured by sequencing in a study of cytomegalovirus exposure and HLA in healthy donors. Study results and limitations: Most TCR sequences proved rare, with some public TCRs found in many donors. Some TCR beta chains (roughly 160 of them) were listed as cytomegalovirus-associated.

Per germline, CDR1 LNHDA and CDR2 SQIVND (reference sequence). There are 15 residues in the CDR3. V lost 4 bases, J lost 5 bases, and 17 bases lay in between. A remark on this clone: Its antigen is undetermined.

Separate from the roughly 700-subject first cohort, the roughly 110-subject validation cohort was the one that the donors belonged to. The data were produced by immunoSEQ multiplex PCR, yet TCRdb's version contains in-frame clones alone and is incomplete. The data show 140,000 to 150,000 clones, with roughly 92% seen just once and under 0.8% held by the top ten. The chain uses TRBV19 and TRBJ2-5; D is possibly TRBD1 (5 bases). The origin of this receptor is a man between 18 and 35 years old in good health and CMV-seronegative. Material: PBMCs. The CDR3 spells CASSTRPQGRETQYF. As DNA, the CDR3 is TGTGCCAGTAGTACGAGACCTCAGGGTCGGGAGACCCAGTACTTC.